These 7 T cell receptor beta chains share one sample of origin, sequenced in a study of cytomegalovirus exposure and HLA in healthy donors. PCR involved 60 Vbeta and 13 Jbeta primers. Libraries were prepared by immunoSEQ multiplex PCR; TCRdb keeps only in-frame clonotypes and omits some of them. The table has 120,000 to 150,000 clones, around three quarters seen once; the top ten hold about 2.9%. Sequenced material: PBMCs. The receptors were gathered from a man in his forties in good health and CMV-seropositive.

The rearrangement uses TRBV6-1 and TRBJ2-1, with D maybe TRBD2 (5 bases). Germline V lookup: CDR1 MNHNS, CDR2 SASEGT. CDR3 length: 16 residues. V was pared by 3 bases and J by 4 bases, with 16 bases between. The CDR3 coding sequence is TGTGCCAGCAGTGATGGACTTGAGGCATCGTACAATGAGCAGTTCTTC. It translates to CASSDGLEASYNEQFF.

This clone showed up just a few times. V and J are TRBV27 and TRBJ2-6, with D perhaps matching TRBD1 (5 bases). The CDR3 spans 20 residues. CDR1 is MNHEY and CDR2 is SMNVEV in the germline V gene (reference sequence). V dropped 5 bases and J dropped 1 base, with 24 bases sitting between them. The CDR3 coding sequence is TGTGCCAGCAGTCTGAGACTCGACAGACTTGACCTTTCTGGGGCCAACGTCCTGACTTTC. This sequence encodes CASSLRLDRLDLSGANVLTF.

This sequence joins TRBV27 and TRBJ2-7; 11 nucleotides align to TRBD2. Germline V gene data show CDR1 as MNHEY and CDR2 as SMNVEV (reference sequence). The CDR3 covers 19 residues. J gave up 2 bases and V 2 bases, and 14 bases lay outside the gene matches. The CDR3 DNA reads TGTGCCAGCAGTTTAAAAACTAGCGGGAGTTCATTGGGGACCTACGAGCAGTACTTC. Translated: CASSLKTSGSSLGTYEQYF.

The J gene is TRBJ1-2, the V gene TRBV6-4; the match to TRBD1 covers 10 bases. CDR1 and CDR2 from the germline V gene are MRHNA and SNTAGT. The CDR3 consists of 15 residues. V lost 2 bases and J lost 2; bases outside the gene matches: 2. The CDR3 region is CASSDRTGGNYGYTF. DNA of the CDR3: TGTGCCAGCAGTGACAGGACAGGGGGGAACTATGGCTACACCTTC.

The genes are TRBV7-2 and TRBJ1-3, with TRBD1 as a possible D gene (5 bases). This CDR3 region has 15 residues. V was trimmed by 3 bases and J by 0 bases, leaving 9 bases between them. The germline CDR1 and CDR2 sequences are SGHTA and FQGNSA. CDR3 residues: CASSLDMPSGNTIYF. The CDR3 nucleotides read TGTGCCAGCAGCTTGGACATGCCCTCTGGAAACACCATATATTTT.

The chain recombines TRBV5-1 with TRBJ1-1; D uncertain. The CDR3 length is 14 residues. The germline V and J ends were trimmed by 0 bases and 3 bases, with 9 bases remaining between them. The germline CDR1 and CDR2 sequences are SGHRS and YFSETQ. CDR3 in DNA: TGCGCCAGCAGCTTGGTGCGATTGGACACTGAAGCTTTCTTT. Translated, it gives CASSLVRLDTEAFF.

The V gene is TRBV28, the J gene TRBJ1-5; possibly TRBD1 for D (6 bases). This CDR3 region has 16 residues. Germline V gene sequence: CDR1 MDHEN, CDR2 SYDVKM. The V gene lost 6 bases and the J gene lost 6 bases, with 21 bases spanning the gap. This chain's CDR3 is CASRDSGARGAQPQHF. The CDR3 DNA sequence: TGTGCCAGCAGGGATTCAGGCGCCCGGGGGGCTCAGCCCCAGCATTTT. The complete variable domain, with remaining parts taken from reference TRBV28 and TRBJ1-5, reads DVKVTQSSRYLVKRTGEKVFLECVQDMDHENMFWYRQDPGLGLRLIYFSYDVKMKEKGDIPEGYSVSREKKERFSLILESASTNQTSMYLCASRDSGARGAQPQHFGDGTRLSIL.